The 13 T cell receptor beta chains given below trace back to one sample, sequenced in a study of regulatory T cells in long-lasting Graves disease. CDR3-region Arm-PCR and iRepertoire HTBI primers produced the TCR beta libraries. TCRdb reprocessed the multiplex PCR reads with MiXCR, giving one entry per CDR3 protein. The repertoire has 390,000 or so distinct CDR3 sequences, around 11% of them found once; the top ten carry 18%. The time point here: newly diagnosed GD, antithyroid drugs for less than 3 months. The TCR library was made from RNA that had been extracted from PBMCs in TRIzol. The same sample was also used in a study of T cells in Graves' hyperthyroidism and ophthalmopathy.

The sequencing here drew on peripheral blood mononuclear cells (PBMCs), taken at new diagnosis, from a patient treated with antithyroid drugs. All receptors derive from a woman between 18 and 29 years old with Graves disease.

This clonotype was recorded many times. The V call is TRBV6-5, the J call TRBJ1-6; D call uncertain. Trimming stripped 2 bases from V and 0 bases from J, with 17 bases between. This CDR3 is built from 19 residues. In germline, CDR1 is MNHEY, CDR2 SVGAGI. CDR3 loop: CASSYKVIPQDSYNSPLHF. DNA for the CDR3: TGTGCCAGCAGTTACAAGGTCATCCCCCAGGACTCCTATAATTCACCCCTCCACTTT.

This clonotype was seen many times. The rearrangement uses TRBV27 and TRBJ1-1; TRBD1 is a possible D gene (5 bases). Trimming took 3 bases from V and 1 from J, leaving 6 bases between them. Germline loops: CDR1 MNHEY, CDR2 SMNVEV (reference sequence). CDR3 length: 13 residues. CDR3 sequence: CASSFGANTEAFF. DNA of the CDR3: TGTGCCAGCAGTTTCGGGGCGAACACTGAAGCTTTCTTT.

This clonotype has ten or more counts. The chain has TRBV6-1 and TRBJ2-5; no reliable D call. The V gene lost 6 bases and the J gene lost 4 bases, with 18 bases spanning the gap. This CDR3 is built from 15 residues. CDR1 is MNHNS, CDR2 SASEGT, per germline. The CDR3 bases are TGTGCCAGCAGGGACGAGGAGAGAGGTTCAGAGACCCAGTACTTC. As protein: CASRDEERGSETQYF.

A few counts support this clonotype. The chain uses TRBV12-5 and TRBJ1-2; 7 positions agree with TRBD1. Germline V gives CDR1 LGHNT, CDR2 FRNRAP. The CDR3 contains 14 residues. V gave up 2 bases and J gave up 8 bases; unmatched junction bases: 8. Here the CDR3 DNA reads TGTGCTAGTGGTTTGCCCTCCCAGGGGGGCGGCTACACCTTC. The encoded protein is CASGLPSQGGGYTF.

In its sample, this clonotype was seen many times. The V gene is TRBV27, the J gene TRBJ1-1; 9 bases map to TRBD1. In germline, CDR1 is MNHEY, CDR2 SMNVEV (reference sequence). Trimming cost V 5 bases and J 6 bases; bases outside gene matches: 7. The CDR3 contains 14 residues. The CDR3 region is CASSPRRTGAEAFF. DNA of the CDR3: TGTGCCAGCAGTCCACGTAGGACAGGGGCTGAAGCTTTCTTT.

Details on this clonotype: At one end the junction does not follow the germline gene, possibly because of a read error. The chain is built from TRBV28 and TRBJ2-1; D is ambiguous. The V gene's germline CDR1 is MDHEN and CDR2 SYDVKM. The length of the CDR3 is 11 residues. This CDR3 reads CASSPSSEQLF. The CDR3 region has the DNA TGTGCCAGCAGTCCCAGCAGTGAGCAGCTCTTC.

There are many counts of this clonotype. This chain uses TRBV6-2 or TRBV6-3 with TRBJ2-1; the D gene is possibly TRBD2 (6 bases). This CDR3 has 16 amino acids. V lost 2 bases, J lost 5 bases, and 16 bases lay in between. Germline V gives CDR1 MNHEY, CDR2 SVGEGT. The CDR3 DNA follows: TGTGCCAGCAGTTACCATCTTCGGGGGTCTCACAATGAGCAGTTCTTC. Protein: CASSYHLRGSHNEQFF.

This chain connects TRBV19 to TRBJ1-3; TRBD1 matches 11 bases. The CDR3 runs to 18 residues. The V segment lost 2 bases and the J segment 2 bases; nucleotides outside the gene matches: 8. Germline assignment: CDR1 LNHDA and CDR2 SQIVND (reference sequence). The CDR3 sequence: CASSIRRTGGLPGNTIYF. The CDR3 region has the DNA TGTGCCAGTAGTATACGGAGGACAGGGGGCCTTCCTGGAAACACCATATATTTT.

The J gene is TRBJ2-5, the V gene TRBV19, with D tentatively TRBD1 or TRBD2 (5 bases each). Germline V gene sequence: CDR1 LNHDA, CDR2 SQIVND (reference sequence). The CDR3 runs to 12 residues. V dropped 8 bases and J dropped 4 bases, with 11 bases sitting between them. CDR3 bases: TGTGCCAGTGGACATGCGGGAGAGACCCAGTACTTC. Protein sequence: CASGHAGETQYF.

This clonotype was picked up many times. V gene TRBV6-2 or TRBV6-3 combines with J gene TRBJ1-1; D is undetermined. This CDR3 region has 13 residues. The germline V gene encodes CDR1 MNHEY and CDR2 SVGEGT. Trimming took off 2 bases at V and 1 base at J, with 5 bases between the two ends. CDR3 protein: CASSYGENTEAFF. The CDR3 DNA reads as TGTGCCAGCAGTTACGGGGAGAACACTGAAGCTTTCTTT.

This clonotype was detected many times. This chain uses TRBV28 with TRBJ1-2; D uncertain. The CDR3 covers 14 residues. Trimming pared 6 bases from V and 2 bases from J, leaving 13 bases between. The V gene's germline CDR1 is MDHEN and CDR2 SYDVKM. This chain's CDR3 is CASRRKGSNYGYTF. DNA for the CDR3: TGTGCCAGCAGACGGAAAGGGAGCAACTATGGCTACACCTTC.

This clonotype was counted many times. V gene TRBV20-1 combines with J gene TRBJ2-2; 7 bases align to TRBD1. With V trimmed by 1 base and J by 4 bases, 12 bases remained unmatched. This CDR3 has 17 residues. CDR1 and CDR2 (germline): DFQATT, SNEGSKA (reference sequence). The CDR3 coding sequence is TGCAGTGCTAGAGGAGACGACAGGGCCCGGAGCACCGGGGAGCTGTTTTTT. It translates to CSARGDDRARSTGELFF.

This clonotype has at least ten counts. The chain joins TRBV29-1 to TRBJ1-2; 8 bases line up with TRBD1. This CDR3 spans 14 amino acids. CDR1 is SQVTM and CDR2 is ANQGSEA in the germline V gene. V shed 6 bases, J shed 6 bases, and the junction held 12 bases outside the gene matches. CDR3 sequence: CSVDDGQGPHGYTF. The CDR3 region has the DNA TGCAGCGTCGACGACGGACAGGGACCTCATGGCTACACCTTC.